The clone carrying this TCR beta chain was counted at least ten times. Its matching antigen is unknown. V gave up 2 bases and J gave up 9 bases, with 11 bases separating them. CDR1 is SNHLY and CDR2 is FYNNEI in the germline V gene. The CDR3 has 13 residues. TCRdb re-called the 5' RACE reads with MiXCR, one entry per CDR3 protein. In the table there are about 55,000 distinct CDR3 sequences, 3% to 4.5% of which are singletons. The entry originates in a study of neurological immune-mediated disorders. Findings and caveats of the study: None of the CDR3 amino acid sequences in expanded clones turned up in more than one subject, which points to private repertoires in all groups.

The chain joins TRBV2 to TRBJ2-1; tentative D call: TRBD2 (5 bases). This TCR was recovered from a woman aged 35 to 49 with multiple sclerosis. The specimen was CD4+ T cells from blood. The CDR3 nucleotides read TGTGCCAGCAGTGAATCTAGCTTAGGTGAGCAGTTCTTC. Amino acid sequence: CASSESSLGEQFF. Using reference TRBV2 and TRBJ2-1 for the parts outside the CDR3, the full variable domain is EPEVTQTPSHQVTQMGQEVILRCVPISNHLYFYWYRQILGQKVEFLVSFYNNEISEKSEIFDDQFSVERPDGSNFTLKIRSTKLEDSAMYFCASSESSLGEQFFGPGTRLTVL.